These T cell receptor beta chains were read from a single sample in a study of blood T cell repertoires in COVID-19. Here immunoSEQ multiplex PCR was the method, and the copy in TCRdb shows in-frame clones only, minus some. The sample has about 140,000 clones, about 86% seen once. Sequencing was carried out using peripheral blood. These receptors all come from a woman aged 55-75 years with acute or convalescent COVID-19. Each CDR3 is given with its conserved first and last residue. The D gene is left open where the match is weak. The size entry is marked missing in some rows and otherwise reads once, few, many or a size class.

>TRBV7-9|once|TRBJ2-2|.
TGTGCCAGCAGCTTAGAGGGCGGGGAGGCTCCCACCGGGGAGCTGTTTTTT
CASSLEGGEAPTGELFF
>TRBV7-9|once|TRBJ1-1|TRBD1
TGTGCCAGCAGCTTAGGGGACAGGACGAGGTACACTGAAGCTTTCTTT
CASSLGDRTRYTEAFF
>TRBV9|.|TRBJ2-7|.
TGTGCCAGCAGCGTAGTTTATGGCGGTTCCTACGAGCAGTACTTC
CASSVVYGGSYEQYF
>TRBV27|.|TRBJ2-3|TRBD2
TGTGCCAGCAGTCTATTATCTAGCGGGAGGACAGATACGCAGTATTTT
CASSLLSSGRTDTQYF
>TRBV28|.|TRBJ2-1|TRBD2
TGTGCCAGCAGTTCACCAATCCGGACTAGCGGGAGGGGGGGGCTCAATGAGCAGTTCTTC
CASSSPIRTSGRGGLNEQFF
>TRBV7-2|few|TRBJ2-1|TRBD2
TGTGCCAGCAGCTCGGGACTAGCGGGAGGATCCGAGCAGTTCTTC
CASSSGLAGGSEQFF
>TRBV5-6|.|TRBJ1-1|.
TGTGCCAGCAGCTTCGGGACTGAAGGGTCGTACACTGAAGCTTTCTTT
CASSFGTEGSYTEAFF
>TRBV28|.|TRBJ2-7|TRBD2
TGTGCCAGCAGTTTAGTTACTAGCGGGAGGGTTTACGAGCAGTACTTC
CASSLVTSGRVYEQYF
>TRBV19|.|TRBJ2-2|TRBD2
TGTGCCAGCTTTAGCGGGGCAGGGAACACCGGGGAGCTGTTTTTT
CASFSGAGNTGELFF
>TRBV19|.|TRBJ2-6|.
TGTGCCAGTAGCCAAACTGGGGCCAACGTCCTGACTTTC
CASSQTGANVLTF
>TRBV6-2/TRBV6-3|.|TRBJ2-7|TRBD2
TGTGCCAGCAGTTACTCGATATCCGGGAGGTACGAGCAGTACTTC
CASSYSISGRYEQYF
>TRBV9|.|TRBJ1-2|.
TGTGCCAGCAGCCCGGAGCGGCGGCCCCACTATGGCTACACCTTC
CASSPERRPHYGYTF
>TRBV9|.|TRBJ1-2|.
TGTGCCAGCAGCGTAGGCCTTCGGTACCCACAGGCTGGCTATGGCTACACCTTC
CASSVGLRYPQAGYGYTF
>TRBV15|.|TRBJ2-7|.
TGTGCCACCAGCAGAGATAACGGGGTCAACTACGAGCAGTACTTC
CATSRDNGVNYEQYF
>TRBV29-1|.|TRBJ1-1|TRBD1
TGCAGCGTTCAGGACAGGGTGGCTTTCTTT
CSVQDRVAFF
>TRBV9|.|TRBJ1-1|.
TGTGCCAGCAGCCCCCACCCGGAGACTGAAGCTTTCTTT
CASSPHPETEAFF
>TRBV4-1|.|TRBJ2-7|.
TGCGCCAGCAGCCAAGAACCGGGTACCCTCTACGAGCAGTACTTC
CASSQEPGTLYEQYF
>TRBV3-1/TRBV3-2|.|TRBJ1-1|TRBD1
TGTGCCAGCAGCCAAGATATTTCAGGGGGTTCTGAAGCTTTCTTT
CASSQDISGGSEAFF